The clone carrying this TCR beta chain was observed at least ten times. Its antigen is unknown. The data originate from a study of response to subunit inactivated influenza vaccine. TCRdb independently ran MiXCR on the RT-PCR reads; one entry per CDR3 protein. Altogether about 520,000 distinct CDR3 sequences are present, about 25% being singletons, with the ten largest covering about 1.9%. Findings of the study overall: Authors suggested few new T cells are recruited by each seasonal influenza vaccination.

Between the trimmed V and J ends, which lost 0 bases and 4 bases, there was a span of 5 bases. Germline CDR1 reads LGHNA; CDR2 reads YSLEER. This CDR3 comprises 13 residues. The sequence was collected from a man in his fifties or sixties who received an inactivated influenza vaccine. The chain has TRBV4-3 and TRBJ2-3; possibly TRBD2 for D (5 bases). Sample: CD4+ T cells sorted from PBMCs, taken more than 4 days after vaccination. CDR3 coding DNA: TGCGCCAGCAGCCAAGAGAGGGCAGATACGCAGTATTTT. This sequence encodes CASSQERADTQYF.